The 31 T cell receptor beta chains reported below all come from one sample, sequenced in a study of cytomegalovirus exposure and HLA in healthy donors. PCR amplification relied on 60 Vbeta primers (plus 13 Jbeta primers). Generated by immunoSEQ multiplex PCR, the TCRdb table keeps only in-frame clones and is missing some. The profile shows 120,000 to 150,000 clones, almost 85% of them singletons. Sequences were obtained from PBMCs. These receptor sequences come from a man younger than 40 in good health and CMV-seropositive.

V and J are TRBV5-1 and TRBJ2-1; 7 positions match TRBD1. V lost 4 bases, J lost 6 bases, and 7 bases stayed unmatched. The CDR3 is 14 amino acids. Germline CDR1 reads SGHRS; CDR2 reads YFSETQ. Written as DNA, the CDR3 is TGCGCCAGCAGCGTAGTTACAGGGGTCAATGAGCAGTTCTTC. Its translation is CASSVVTGVNEQFF.

The chain uses TRBV27 and TRBJ2-4; D gene ambiguous. Per the germline V gene, CDR1 is MNHEY and CDR2 is SMNVEV (reference sequence). The V and J ends lost 2 bases and 7 bases respectively, with 9 bases between them. The CDR3 consists of 13 residues. CDR3 amino acids: CASSLVPGNIQYF. The CDR3 bases are TGTGCCAGCAGTTTAGTCCCCGGGAACATTCAGTACTTC.

This clone appeared a few times. The rearrangement uses TRBV6-4 and TRBJ2-1, with a tentative D call TRBD2 (5 bases). The germline V gene has CDR1 MRHNA and CDR2 SNTAGT. The CDR3 runs to 13 residues. Trimming cost V 2 bases and J 10 bases, with 12 bases left between them. The CDR3 is CASSDGERGEQFF. Here the CDR3 DNA reads TGTGCCAGCAGTGACGGGGAGCGAGGGGAGCAGTTCTTC.

This clone has only one observation. The chain couples TRBV5-1 to TRBJ2-1; 12 bases line up with TRBD2. The CDR3 runs to 15 residues. V lost 4 bases, J lost 5 bases, and 4 bases stayed unmatched. Per the germline V gene, CDR1 is SGHRS and CDR2 is YFSETQ. The CDR3 bases are TGCGCCAGCAGCCGCCTAGCGGGAGGGGACAATGAGCAGTTCTTC. Encoded protein: CASSRLAGGDNEQFF.

The V and J genes are TRBV13 and TRBJ1-1, with D maybe TRBD1 (6 bases). V gave up 5 bases and J gave up 4 bases, with 20 bases separating them. The germline CDR1 and CDR2 sequences are PRHDT and FYEKMQ (reference sequence). The CDR3 consists of 16 residues. Written as DNA, the CDR3 is TGTGCCAGCAGCCCCCTAGGTCACTTAGGGGGCACTGAAGCTTTCTTT. This translates into CASSPLGHLGGTEAFF.

The chain has TRBV30 and TRBJ1-1; the D gene is possibly TRBD1 (5 bases). There are 14 residues in the CDR3. Germline loops: CDR1 GTSNPN, CDR2 SVGIG (reference sequence). The V and J ends lost 0 bases and 3 bases respectively, with 11 bases between them. CDR3 sequence: CAWSVGRGDTEAFF. DNA of the CDR3: TGTGCCTGGAGTGTTGGCCGGGGGGACACTGAAGCTTTCTTT.

The chain recombines TRBV12-1 with TRBJ1-4; the D segment call TRBD1 is taken from the table without a DNA check. TRBV12-1 is a listed pseudogene. The CDR3 contains 18 residues. The DNA for the CDR3 is TGTGCCAGCAGCTTTGTTTTTCTCACCCCAGCAACTAATGAAAAACTGTTTTTT. Protein: CASSFVFLTPATNEKLFF.

This clone was recorded a few times. J is TRBJ1-1 and V is TRBV6-1; D is uncertain. The V gene's germline CDR1 is MNHNS and CDR2 SASEGT. This CDR3 spans 14 amino acids. V lost 3 bases, J lost 1 base, and 9 bases lay in between. The CDR3 nucleotides read TGTGCCAGCAGTGACCAGCGGAGGAACACTGAAGCTTTCTTT. Residues: CASSDQRRNTEAFF.

The genes are TRBV6-6 and TRBJ1-6; tentatively, D is TRBD1 (5 bases). The germline gives CDR1 MNHNY, CDR2 SVGAGI (reference sequence). The CDR3 totals 13 residues. Trimming removed 4 bases from V and 9 bases from J, with 10 bases in between. CDR3 bases: TGTGCCAGCAGTTTGTCAGGGTCTTCACCCCTCCACTTT. Protein product: CASSLSGSSPLHF.

This chain connects TRBV29-1 to TRBJ1-4; a weak D match, TRBD1 (5 bases). CDR1 and CDR2 (germline): SQVTM, ANQGSEA. This CDR3 contains 13 residues. V lost 6 bases and J lost 5, with 13 bases in between. CDR3 in DNA: TGCAGCGTGCGGGACGGAAAAAATGAAAAACTGTTTTTT. Its translation is CSVRDGKNEKLFF.

This chain links TRBV5-6 with TRBJ1-4; D may be TRBD1 (5 bases). Trimming took off 5 bases at V and 4 bases at J, with 12 bases between the two ends. CDR3 length: 14 amino acids. Germline V gene sequence: CDR1 SGHDT, CDR2 YYEEEE. The CDR3 DNA reads TGTGCCAGCAGAAGGGGAGGCGATAATGAAAAACTGTTTTTT. It codes for CASRRGGDNEKLFF.

The V gene is TRBV15, the J gene TRBJ1-5; D call uncertain. Germline V gene sequence: CDR1 LNHNV, CDR2 YYDKDF (reference sequence). Trimming cost V 0 bases and J 4 bases, with 10 bases left between them. CDR3 length equals 15 residues. The CDR3 DNA reads TGTGCCACCAGCAGAGAGGGCAGCCAAAATCAGCCCCAGCATTTT. This encodes CATSREGSQNQPQHF.

V usage is TRBV11-2 and J usage is TRBJ2-7; the match to TRBD1 covers 7 bases. Germline values: CDR1 SGHAT, CDR2 FQNNGV. V lost 1 base, J lost 3 bases, and 6 bases stayed unmatched. The CDR3 has 15 amino acids. CDR3 loop: CASSLVTGANYEQYF. CDR3 DNA sequence: TGTGCCAGCAGCTTAGTCACAGGGGCGAACTACGAGCAGTACTTC.

This clone was seen more than once but under ten times. The chain links TRBV9 to TRBJ1-1; TRBD1 matches 7 bases. The CDR3 is 14 residues long. Germline V gene sequence: CDR1 SGDLS, CDR2 YYNGEE. V lost 4 bases and J lost 1; bases outside the gene matches: 4. The CDR3 nucleotides read TGTGCCAGCAGCACCGGGACAGCGAACACTGAAGCTTTCTTT. Translated: CASSTGTANTEAFF.

The CDR3 DNA follows: TGTGCCAGCAGTTTATCATCGGGGGGCCGGGAGACCCAGTACTTC. As protein: CASSLSSGGRETQYF. The rearrangement joins TRBV27 to TRBJ2-5; possibly TRBD2 for D (7 bases). Germline CDR1 MNHEY, CDR2 SMNVEV (reference sequence). V lost 0 bases, J lost 5 bases, and 13 bases lay in between. CDR3 size: 15 residues.

The chain links TRBV5-1 to TRBJ2-1; D remains ambiguous. The V and J ends lost 2 bases and 2 bases respectively, with 8 bases between them. CDR1 SGHRS and CDR2 YFSETQ come from the germline V gene. This CDR3 has 14 amino acids. CDR3 region: CASSFELTYNEQFF. The CDR3 DNA is TGCGCCAGCAGCTTTGAACTCACCTACAATGAGCAGTTCTTC. The whole variable domain, filled in from reference TRBV5-1 and TRBJ2-1, reads KAGVTQTPRYLIKTRGQQVTLSCSPISGHRSVSWYQQTPGQGLQFLFEYFSETQRNKGNFPGRFSGRQFSNSRSEMNVSTLELGDSALYLCASSFELTYNEQFFGPGTRLTVL.

The chain combines TRBV7-9 with TRBJ1-5, with D possibly TRBD1 on 5 matching bases. Germline lookup yields CDR1 SEHNR and CDR2 FQNEAQ (reference sequence). The CDR3 length is 14 residues. V lost 2 bases and J 5 bases, leaving 10 bases between the germline ends. CDR3 amino acids: CASSLSREDQPQHF. CDR3 DNA sequence: TGTGCCAGCAGCTTATCCAGGGAGGATCAGCCCCAGCATTTT. Full variable domain (rest looked up from reference TRBV7-9 and TRBJ1-5): DTGVSQNPRHKITKRGQNVTFRCDPISEHNRLYWYRQTLGQGPEFLTYFQNEAQLEKSRLLSDRFSAERPKGSFSTLEIQRTEQGDSAMYLCASSLSREDQPQHFGDGTRLSIL.

This clone was seen a single time. This chain links TRBV30 with TRBJ1-2; the D is unclear. The CDR3 loop spans 15 amino acids. V was clipped by 0 bases and J by 5 bases, with 16 bases between them. Germline V gene lookup returns CDR1 GTSNPN and CDR2 SVGIG (reference sequence). Here the CDR3 DNA reads TGTGCCTGGAGTGTACCGTTGGAGGGTCGATATGGCTACACCTTC. Residues: CAWSVPLEGRYGYTF.

The V call is TRBV27, the J call TRBJ2-1; 10 bases align to TRBD1. CDR1 is MNHEY, CDR2 SMNVEV, per germline (reference sequence). There are 16 residues in the CDR3. The V segment lost 3 bases and the J segment 8 bases; nucleotides outside the gene matches: 10. The CDR3 region is CASSFQPGQGRHEQFF. For the CDR3, the DNA is TGTGCCAGCAGTTTTCAGCCGGGACAGGGGCGTCATGAGCAGTTCTTC.

The chain has TRBV10-3 and TRBJ2-3; D may be TRBD2 (6 bases). The CDR3 runs to 14 residues. V lost 8 bases and J lost 4, with 16 bases in between. CDR1 is ENHRY, CDR2 SYGVKD, per germline. The CDR3 region is CAIGTLKAPDTQYF. CDR3 bases: TGTGCCATCGGGACTCTGAAAGCCCCAGATACGCAGTATTTT.

This chain joins TRBV18 and TRBJ2-3; 9 nucleotides line up with TRBD2. V lost 0 bases, J lost 4 bases, and 5 bases stayed unmatched. This CDR3 is 16 amino acids long. The V gene's germline CDR1 is KGHSH and CDR2 LQKENI. This CDR3 is CASSPPVLAGPDTQYF. Here the CDR3 DNA reads TGTGCCAGCTCACCACCGGTCCTAGCGGGACCAGATACGCAGTATTTT.

The chain carries TRBV30 and TRBJ2-5, with D maybe TRBD2 (7 bases). The CDR3 extends over 15 amino acids. V was shortened by 1 base and J by 4 bases, with 16 bases between the two germline ends. The germline V gene encodes CDR1 GTSNPN and CDR2 SVGIG (reference sequence). CDR3 in amino acids: CAWSGGRELRETQYF. CDR3 nucleotides: TGTGCCTGGAGTGGGGGGCGGGAGTTGAGAGAGACCCAGTACTTC.

J is TRBJ1-2 and V is TRBV2; the D is unclear. This CDR3 region has 14 residues. V lost 0 bases to trimming and J lost 4 bases, with 9 bases between them. Looked up from germline, CDR1 is SNHLY and CDR2 is FYNNEI. The CDR3 sequence is CASSEAEGGYGYTF. In nucleotides, the CDR3 is TGTGCCAGCAGTGAAGCAGAGGGCGGCTATGGCTACACCTTC. The variable domain in full, completed from reference TRBV2 and TRBJ1-2, reads EPEVTQTPSHQVTQMGQEVILRCVPISNHLYFYWYRQILGQKVEFLVSFYNNEISEKSEIFDDQFSVERPDGSNFTLKIRSTKLEDSAMYFCASSEAEGGYGYTFGSGTRLTVV.

The chain uses TRBV10-3 and TRBJ2-1, with D perhaps matching TRBD2 (6 bases). CDR3 length: 17 amino acids. From germline, CDR1 is ENHRY and CDR2 SYGVKD. The V end lost 3 bases, the J end lost 0 bases, and 15 bases lay between the germline ends. In nucleotides, the CDR3 is TGTGCCATCAGTGATCCGGGGGACCCTGGCTCCTACAATGAGCAGTTCTTC. Translation gives CAISDPGDPGSYNEQFF.

This clone was seen more than once but under ten times. The V call is TRBV6-1, the J call TRBJ2-7; perhaps TRBD1 as D (6 bases). Looked up from germline, CDR1 is MNHNS and CDR2 is SASEGT. The V end was cut by 6 bases, the J end by 3 bases, with 12 bases between. The CDR3 runs to 13 residues. The CDR3 is CASRRTVRYEQYF. The CDR3 region has the DNA TGTGCCAGCAGAAGGACAGTACGCTACGAGCAGTACTTC.

This chain connects TRBV5-1 to TRBJ1-2; 7 positions agree with TRBD1. In germline, CDR1 is SGHRS, CDR2 YFSETQ. This CDR3 spans 15 amino acids. The ends lost 0 bases at V and 0 bases at J; junction bases unmatched: 2. The CDR3 bases are TGCGCCAGCAGCTTGGCTGGGACAGCTAACTATGGCTACACCTTC. Translation: CASSLAGTANYGYTF.

This clone was counted once. Here the CDR3 DNA reads TGTGCCAGCAGCCAGACCGACAGAGCCTACGAGCAGTACTTC. It yields the protein CASSQTDRAYEQYF. The J gene is TRBJ2-7, the V gene TRBV5-4, with a weak D call TRBD1 (5 bases). Trimming removed 4 bases from V and 2 bases from J, with 13 bases in between. Germline assignment: CDR1 SGHNT and CDR2 YYREEE (reference sequence). The CDR3 runs 14 residues.

V gene TRBV4-3 combines with J gene TRBJ2-1, with D maybe TRBD1 (5 bases). The CDR3 is 15 amino acids. V was cut by 5 bases and J by 0 bases, with 11 bases left in between. Germline V gene sequence: CDR1 LGHNA, CDR2 YSLEER. The CDR3 loop reads CASSTGRGSYNEQFF. CDR3 nucleotide sequence: TGCGCCAGCAGCACTGGTAGGGGCTCCTACAATGAGCAGTTCTTC.

The chain uses TRBV11-2 and TRBJ2-1, with D unclear. Germline lookup yields CDR1 SGHAT and CDR2 FQNNGV. The CDR3 sequence is 15 residues long. Trimming shortened V by 0 bases and J by 7 bases, and 13 bases separated the two germline ends. The CDR3: CASSLDPADQNEQFF. The CDR3 DNA reads TGTGCCAGCAGCTTAGATCCGGCGGATCAGAATGAGCAGTTCTTC.

This clone has a handful of counts. The chain combines TRBV4-1 with TRBJ2-3; the match to TRBD2 covers 8 bases. The junction had 14 bases not matched to a gene; V was cut back by 6 bases and J by 3 bases. The CDR3 is 17 amino acids. Germline lookup yields CDR1 MGHRA and CDR2 YSYEKL. DNA of the CDR3: TGCGCCAGCAGTGACGGACAACTAGCGGATCTAACAGATACGCAGTATTTT. Protein: CASSDGQLADLTDTQYF.

This chain uses TRBV27 with TRBJ2-3, with 12 bases fitting TRBD2. This CDR3 comprises 17 residues. From germline, CDR1 is MNHEY and CDR2 SMNVEV (reference sequence). Losses at the gene ends were 5 bases for V and 2 bases for J; bases not matched to a gene: 8. CDR3 residues: CASSPPLAGGDTDTQYF. The CDR3 DNA reads as TGTGCCAGCAGTCCACCTCTAGCGGGAGGGGACACAGATACGCAGTATTTT.